These 13 T cell receptor beta chains were sequenced from one sample in a study of Ad26.COV2.S vaccination and SARS-CoV-2 variants (dated by TCRdb to the early 2020s). In light of the paper, this sample's treatment or condition label describes: around 19 received Ad26.COV2.S at low or high dose, single or two shots; 5 received placebo; per-sample allocation not given. Repertoires of vaccine and placebo recipients were sequenced from samples collected on day 63 after the first injection. Libraries came from the immunoSEQ multiplex PCR assay. TCRdb retrieved this table from immuneACCESS and kept in-frame rearrangements only. Not all clones are present; in checked studies, unresolved V genes account for under half, and no reason is known for the remainder. This sample is represented by about 500,000 clones; 89% of them were singletons. The top ten clonotypes cover 1.7% of the sample. The input for sequencing was peripheral blood, taken in a trial of Ad26.COV2.S vaccine versus placebo. The receptors derive from a person between 18 and 65 years old who received the Ad26.COV2.S COVID-19 vaccine or a placebo.

The rearrangement joins TRBV10-3 to TRBJ2-7, with TRBD2 identical over 11 bases. V dropped 0 bases and J dropped 3; count of bases not matched to a gene: 1. The CDR3 is 15 amino acids. The germline CDR1 and CDR2 sequences are ENHRY and SYGVKD. The CDR3 sequence is CAISESTSGNYEQYF. The CDR3 nucleotides are TGTGCCATCAGTGAGTCGACTAGCGGGAACTACGAGCAGTACTTC.

V and J are TRBV19 and TRBJ2-7; 7 nucleotides match TRBD2. CDR1 is LNHDA, CDR2 SQIVND, per germline (reference sequence). V was pared by 3 bases and J by 2 bases, with 10 bases of the junction left unmatched. The CDR3 has 16 residues. The CDR3 DNA is TGTGCCAGTAGTATGTCGGGCGGGAGTGGGACCTACGAGCAGTACTTC. Residues: CASSMSGGSGTYEQYF.

This clone was detected only a few times. The chain combines TRBV4-1 with TRBJ2-1, with 13 bases matching TRBD2. This CDR3 has 19 amino acids. Germline-derived CDR1 and CDR2 are MGHRA and YSYEKL. J lost 6 bases, V lost 3 bases, and 14 bases had no gene match. The CDR3 coding sequence is TGCGCCAGCAGCCAGCCTCCCGAACTAGCGGGAGGGATCTCCAATGAGCAGTTCTTC. Residues: CASSQPPELAGGISNEQFF.

The rearrangement joins TRBV5-1 to TRBJ1-2, with a tentative D call TRBD1 (5 bases). Germline-derived CDR1 and CDR2 are SGHRS and YFSETQ. The CDR3 totals 15 residues. Trimming cost V 4 bases and J 7 bases, with 20 bases left between them. CDR3 sequence (DNA): TGCGCCAGCAGCCCGGCGGGACCTCTTATATCTGGCTACACCTTC. Its translation is CASSPAGPLISGYTF.

The V and J genes are TRBV5-1 and TRBJ1-2; D is unresolved. The V and J ends lost 1 base and 8 bases respectively, with 12 bases between them. This CDR3 has 13 amino acids. Germline V gene lookup returns CDR1 SGHRS and CDR2 YFSETQ. The CDR3 region is CASSLIKGLGYTF. The CDR3 region has the DNA TGCGCCAGCAGCTTGATAAAGGGATTGGGCTACACCTTC.

This sequence joins TRBV5-4 and TRBJ2-3; D may be TRBD2 (5 bases). The CDR3 loop spans 15 amino acids. In germline, CDR1 is SGHNT, CDR2 YYREEE (reference sequence). V was pared by 0 bases and J by 4 bases, with 12 bases between. CDR3 sequence: CASSLGASRADTQYF. Here the CDR3 DNA reads TGTGCCAGCAGCTTGGGTGCTAGCCGAGCAGATACGCAGTATTTT.

A word on this clone: The sample carries other DNA sequences with the same CDR3. The rearrangement joins TRBV4-1 to TRBJ1-1; no clear D. V shed 1 base and J shed 6 bases, with 3 bases lying between them. The CDR3 has 11 residues. CDR1 and CDR2 (germline): MGHRA, YSYEKL. The CDR3 DNA follows: TGCGCCAGCAGCCAAGGCTCTGAAGCTTTCTTT. Translating gives CASSQGSEAFF.

V usage is TRBV5-5 and J usage is TRBJ2-7; no firm D call. Germline V gene lookup returns CDR1 SGHKS and CDR2 YYEKEE (reference sequence). This CDR3 has 15 residues. The ends were cut back, 4 bases at V and 2 bases at J, with 16 bases in the middle. This CDR3 is CASSPSLRSTYEQYF. The CDR3 region has the DNA TGTGCCAGCAGCCCCTCCCTGCGAAGCACCTACGAGCAGTACTTC.

The chain links TRBV11-2 to TRBJ2-5, with a possible D match to TRBD1 (6 bases). CDR1 and CDR2 from the germline V gene are SGHAT and FQNNGV. There are 17 residues in the CDR3. V was clipped by 5 bases and J by 5 bases, with 24 bases between them. Here the CDR3 DNA reads TGTGCCAGCAGCCCTGTTGGGGGCAGGGCACGAGCGGAGACCCAGTACTTC. It codes for CASSPVGGRARAETQYF.

J is TRBJ1-2 and V is TRBV7-9; D not certain. The CDR3 sequence is 14 residues long. Germline V CDR1 and CDR2: SEHNR, FQNEAQ (reference sequence). Trimming took 1 base from V and 1 from J, leaving 7 bases between them. CDR3 sequence reads: CASSLGGLNYGYTF. The DNA of the CDR3 is TGTGCCAGCAGCTTAGGAGGGCTTAACTATGGCTACACCTTC.

The chain combines TRBV7-9 with TRBJ2-1, with D perhaps TRBD2 (5 bases). This CDR3 contains 14 residues. V lost 9 bases and J lost 1, with 13 bases in between. The germline CDR1 and CDR2 sequences are SEHNR and FQNEAQ (reference sequence). DNA of the CDR3: TGTGCCAGTGGCGCAGCGGAGTCCTACAATGAGCAGTTCTTC. Its protein product is CASGAAESYNEQFF.

The chain links TRBV14 to TRBJ1-1; D is ambiguous. The ends were cut back, 1 base at V and 1 base at J, with 4 bases in the middle. CDR3 length equals 13 residues. Germline values: CDR1 SGHDN, CDR2 FVKESK. The CDR3 here is CASSQVTNTEAFF. The CDR3 coding sequence is TGTGCCAGCAGCCAAGTGACGAACACTGAAGCTTTCTTT.

V and J are TRBV27 and TRBJ1-1; D remains unclear. This CDR3 is 14 amino acids long. V shed 2 bases and J shed 7 bases, with 14 bases lying between them. The germline gives CDR1 MNHEY, CDR2 SMNVEV (reference sequence). CDR3 sequence: CASSLVGRSSEAFF. The CDR3 DNA reads TGTGCCAGCAGTTTAGTTGGCAGATCGAGTGAAGCTTTCTTT.